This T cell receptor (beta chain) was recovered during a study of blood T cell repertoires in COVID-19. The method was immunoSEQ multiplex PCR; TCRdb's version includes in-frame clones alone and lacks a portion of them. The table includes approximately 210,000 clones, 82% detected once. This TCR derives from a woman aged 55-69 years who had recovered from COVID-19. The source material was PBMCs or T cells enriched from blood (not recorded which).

This CDR3 is CASSYSIRVHTEAFF. Here the CDR3 DNA reads TGTGCCAGCAGTTACTCGATAAGAGTCCACACTGAAGCTTTCTTT. V is TRBV6-5 and J is TRBJ1-1; no clear D. The ends were cut back, 0 bases at V and 3 bases at J, with 11 bases in the middle. Germline V gene lookup returns CDR1 MNHEY and CDR2 SVGAGI. CDR3 length: 15 residues.